Following are 23 T cell receptor beta chains from one sample sequenced in a study of neurological immune-mediated disorders. A single record per CDR3 protein comes from TCRdb applying MiXCR to the 5' RACE reads. The sample holds some 55,000 distinct CDR3 sequences, 8% to 9% seen once. The sample's time point: longitudinal time-point 3. Input material: PBMCs. The source is a woman between 40 and 55 years old in good health.

This clonotype was counted at least ten times. The chain couples TRBV5-1 to TRBJ2-2; D is ambiguous. The V gene lost 0 bases and the J gene lost 0 bases, with 6 bases spanning the gap. Germline V CDR1 and CDR2: SGHRS, YFSETQ. The CDR3 loop spans 15 amino acids. In nucleotides, the CDR3 is TGCGCCAGCAGCTTGGAAATACCGAACACCGGGGAGCTGTTTTTT. It specifies CASSLEIPNTGELFF.

V usage is TRBV6-5 and J usage is TRBJ1-1, with TRBD1 as a possible D gene (5 bases). Germline values: CDR1 MNHEY, CDR2 SVGAGI. This CDR3 has 14 amino acids. Trimming left V 7 bases short and J 3 bases short, with 15 bases between. The DNA of the CDR3 is TGTGCCAGCACCAATTATAGGGGAGACACTGAAGCTTTCTTT. Translation: CASTNYRGDTEAFF.

This clonotype has a count of ten or more. The V gene is TRBV12-3 or TRBV12-4, the J gene TRBJ2-5; 10 nucleotides align to TRBD2. CDR3 length equals 15 residues. V trimming: 4 bases; J trimming: 7 bases; junction bases outside the gene matches: 9. CDR3 sequence (DNA): TGTGCCAGCAGTTCGGTCCGGACTAGCGGTGGGACCCAGTACTTC. The encoded protein is CASSSVRTSGGTQYF.

V usage is TRBV25-1 and J usage is TRBJ1-1; D is unclear. This CDR3 has 15 residues. The V end lost 3 bases, the J end lost 1 base, and 12 bases lay between the germline ends. Looked up from germline, CDR1 is MGHDK and CDR2 is SYGVNS. CDR3 amino acids: CASSERVGWNTEAFF. The CDR3 region has the DNA TGTGCCAGCAGTGAGAGGGTTGGGTGGAACACTGAAGCTTTCTTT.

This clonotype has a count of ten or more. This sequence joins TRBV9 and TRBJ2-7, with TRBD1 matching 7 bases. The J segment lost 3 bases and the V segment lost 4 bases, leaving 4 bases of the junction unmatched. This CDR3 region has 13 residues. Germline CDR1 and CDR2: SGDLS and YYNGEE. The CDR3 region has the DNA TGTGCCAGCAGCCCATGGACAGGCTACGAGCAGTACTTC. This sequence encodes CASSPWTGYEQYF.

The sample holds many counts of this clonotype. The rearrangement joins TRBV5-1 to TRBJ2-3; 12 bases are shared with TRBD2. Per the germline V gene, CDR1 is SGHRS and CDR2 is YFSETQ. Trimming cost V 3 bases and J 2 bases; bases outside gene matches: 7. This CDR3 is 17 amino acids long. CDR3 bases: TGCGCCAGCAGCTACCGACTAGCGGGGGAATTCACAGATACGCAGTATTTT. This encodes CASSYRLAGEFTDTQYF.

As regards this clonotype: The junction shows a germline mismatch at one end, possibly a read error. The chain couples TRBV5-5 to TRBJ1-1; 7 bases map to TRBD1. CDR3 length: 15 amino acids. Germline values: CDR1 SGHKS, CDR2 YYEKEE (reference sequence). In DNA form, the CDR3 reads TGTGCCAGCAGCTTTATTAGGGGGCTGGACACTGAAGCTTTATTT. As protein: CASSFIRGLDTEALF.

This clonotype was detected many times. This chain uses TRBV7-8 with TRBJ2-5; D is uncertain. With 5 bases removed from V and 1 base from J, the gap between germline ends came to 11 bases. The CDR3 runs 14 residues. Per germline, CDR1 SGHVS and CDR2 FQNEAQ. DNA of the CDR3: TGTGCCAGCAGCCCCCGACGGTCCCAAGAGACCCAGTACTTC. Protein sequence: CASSPRRSQETQYF.

At least ten counts were recorded for this clonotype. The rearrangement links TRBV5-6 to TRBJ1-1; no clear D gene. This CDR3 is 13 amino acids long. From germline, CDR1 is SGHDT and CDR2 YYEEEE. The V and J ends lost 0 bases and 6 bases respectively, with 9 bases between them. The CDR3 loop reads CASSLGPGPEAFF. CDR3 bases: TGTGCCAGCAGCTTGGGGCCCGGACCTGAAGCTTTCTTT. Full variable domain (outside the CDR3, taken from reference TRBV5-6 and TRBJ1-1): DAGVTQSPTHLIKTRGQQVTLRCSPKSGHDTVSWYQQALGQGPQFIFQYYEEEERQRGNFPDRFSGHQFPNYSSELNVNALLLGDSALYLCASSLGPGPEAFFGQGTRLTVV.

The chain couples TRBV10-3 to TRBJ2-3, with 7 bases that match TRBD2. The CDR3 consists of 16 residues. With V trimmed by 0 bases and J by 4 bases, 7 bases remained unmatched. CDR1 is ENHRY and CDR2 is SYGVKD in the germline V gene. CDR3 in amino acids: CAISESRTGGADTQYF. Written as DNA, the CDR3 is TGTGCCATCAGTGAGTCGAGGACTGGGGGGGCAGATACGCAGTATTTT.

This clonotype was counted ten times or more. The rearrangement uses TRBV4-3 and TRBJ2-7; a weak D match, TRBD1 (6 bases). This CDR3 region has 13 residues. Germline loops: CDR1 LGHNA, CDR2 YSLEER. The ends were cut back, 0 bases at V and 7 bases at J, with 10 bases in the middle. Here the CDR3 reads CASSQDQGREQYF. Here the CDR3 DNA reads TGCGCCAGCAGCCAAGACCAGGGGCGGGAGCAGTACTTC.

This clonotype was detected ten times or more. CDR3 DNA: TGTGCCAGCACCCCCTGGCCCAGTAATGAAAAACTGTTTTTT. The encoded protein is CASTPWPSNEKLFF. The chain couples TRBV12-3 or TRBV12-4 to TRBJ1-4; D ambiguous. The CDR3 has 14 amino acids. The germline V and J ends were trimmed by 7 bases and 4 bases, with 13 bases remaining between them.

The chain couples TRBV5-1 to TRBJ2-7; tentatively, D is TRBD1 (5 bases). The CDR3 covers 14 residues. Between the trimmed V and J ends, which lost 3 bases and 1 base, there was a span of 11 bases. The germline V gene encodes CDR1 SGHRS and CDR2 YFSETQ. CDR3 in DNA: TGCGCCAGCAGCTACCCGGACACGTCCTACGAGCAGTACTTC. Its protein product is CASSYPDTSYEQYF.

This clonotype has more than one count but fewer than ten. The junction differs from germline at one of its ends, possibly a read error. The V and J genes are TRBV5-1 and TRBJ1-2; D gene ambiguous. Germline CDR1 and CDR2: SGHRS and YFSETQ. This CDR3 contains 12 residues. CDR3 protein: CANSSTGYGYTF. The CDR3 DNA reads TGCGCCAACAGCTCCACCGGTTATGGCTACACCTTC.

This clonotype was seen repeatedly, ten times or more. The chain employs TRBV20-1 and TRBJ2-7; 9 bases are a match to TRBD2. This CDR3 has 13 residues. V dropped 7 bases and J dropped 6; count of bases not matched to a gene: 10. Per the germline V gene, CDR1 is DFQATT and CDR2 is SNEGSKA (reference sequence). The chain's CDR3 is CSGGLAGYREQYF. The DNA for the CDR3 is TGCAGTGGGGGTCTAGCGGGATACCGCGAGCAGTACTTC.

This clonotype was counted at least ten times. J is TRBJ2-1 and V is TRBV3-1, with D possibly being TRBD1 or TRBD2 (5 bases each). Germline CDR1 LGHDT, CDR2 YNNKEL (reference sequence). This CDR3 has 16 amino acids. Trimming took 2 bases from V and 8 from J, leaving 19 bases between them. The chain's CDR3 is CASSQRTGTLSDEQFF. DNA of the CDR3: TGTGCCAGCAGCCAACGCACCGGGACCCTGAGCGATGAGCAGTTCTTC.

This CDR3 is CASSFRVYTEAFF. The CDR3 bases are TGTGCCAGCAGTTTTCGGGTCTACACTGAAGCTTTCTTT. The chain employs TRBV28 and TRBJ1-1; D call uncertain. The CDR3 length is 13 residues. CDR1 is MDHEN and CDR2 is SYDVKM in the germline V gene. Trimming removed 3 bases at V and 3 bases at J, with 8 bases between.

This clonotype was found many times. J is TRBJ1-3 and V is TRBV14, with 7 bases that match TRBD1. V shed 4 bases, J shed 2 bases, and the junction held 5 bases outside the gene matches. The CDR3 spans 15 residues. Germline-derived CDR1 and CDR2 are SGHDN and FVKESK. This CDR3 reads CASSRFQGAGNTIYF. As DNA, the CDR3 is TGTGCCAGCAGCCGATTCCAGGGGGCTGGAAACACCATATATTTT.

Ten or more counts support this clonotype. The chain links TRBV5-1 to TRBJ2-5, with TRBD2 matching 11 bases. Germline CDR1 SGHRS, CDR2 YFSETQ. The CDR3 is 16 residues long. Trimming removed 4 bases from V and 2 bases from J; junction bases left unmatched: 7. The CDR3 nucleotides are TGCGCCAGCAGCCCCGGACTAGCGGGTGTACAAGAGACCCAGTACTTC. It translates to CASSPGLAGVQETQYF.

At least ten counts were recorded for this clonotype. The chain links TRBV20-1 to TRBJ2-5; 7 nucleotides line up with TRBD1. Germline V gene data show CDR1 as DFQATT and CDR2 as SNEGSKA (reference sequence). The CDR3 is 12 amino acids. V shed 6 bases, J shed 2 bases, and the junction held 3 bases outside the gene matches. The CDR3 DNA reads TGCAGTGCAGGGACAGCACAAGAGACCCAGTACTTC. It is translated as CSAGTAQETQYF.

At least ten counts were recorded for this clonotype. The chain combines TRBV20-1 with TRBJ2-5, with 10 bases that match TRBD2. Germline V gene lookup returns CDR1 DFQATT and CDR2 SNEGSKA (reference sequence). Trimming took 6 bases from V and 3 from J; bases not matched to a gene: 13. The CDR3 sequence is 16 residues long. The CDR3 DNA sequence: TGCAGTGCACGGACTAGCGGTGGACGGGAGGAAGAGACCCAGTACTTC. Its protein is CSARTSGGREEETQYF.

This clonotype was seen ten or more times. V gene TRBV5-1 combines with J gene TRBJ1-2; 8 bases agree with TRBD1. Germline V gives CDR1 SGHRS, CDR2 YFSETQ. CDR3 size: 16 residues. Trimming removed 4 bases from V and 2 bases from J; junction bases left unmatched: 10. Written as DNA, the CDR3 is TGCGCCAGCAGCCCGGGACAGGAACCCCCGAACTATGGCTACACCTTC. This codes for CASSPGQEPPNYGYTF.

This clonotype was observed at least ten times. The chain recombines TRBV7-9 with TRBJ1-1; D unresolved. This CDR3 contains 13 residues. Germline CDR1 is SEHNR and CDR2 is FQNEAQ (reference sequence). V lost 1 base to trimming and J lost 7 bases, with 10 bases between them. The CDR3 region is CASSLGQNLEAFF. As DNA, the CDR3 is TGTGCCAGCAGCTTAGGGCAGAACCTTGAAGCTTTCTTT.